This entry lists 11 T cell receptor beta chains sequenced from one sample in a study of early T cells in non-severe SARS-CoV-2 infection. Using its own MiXCR run on the 5' RACE reads, TCRdb lists one record per CDR3 protein. Seen here are tens of thousands of distinct CDR3 sequences, about 5.3% observed once, and the top ten hold more than 20%. The sequencing input was whole blood. Source of these receptors: an adult who was a healthcare worker with PCR-confirmed SARS-CoV-2 infection or an uninfected control (not recorded which).

This sequence joins TRBV10-3 and TRBJ1-5; D is uncertain. Germline CDR1 reads ENHRY; CDR2 reads SYGVKD. V lost 3 bases and J lost 9, with 12 bases in between. There are 13 residues in the CDR3. The DNA for the CDR3 is TGTGCCATCAGTGATGGTCTGGAAGGGCCCCAGCATTTT. It is translated as CAISDGLEGPQHF.

In its sample, this clonotype was seen many times. The J gene is TRBJ2-3, the V gene TRBV5-4, with a tentative D call TRBD2 (6 bases). V was trimmed by 1 base and J by 1 base, leaving 10 bases between them. The CDR3 extends over 15 amino acids. Per the germline V gene, CDR1 is SGHNT and CDR2 is YYREEE (reference sequence). This chain's CDR3 is CASSLLGGGTDTQYF. In nucleotides, the CDR3 is TGTGCCAGCAGCTTGTTGGGCGGGGGCACAGATACGCAGTATTTT.

This clonotype was seen at least ten times. CDR3 protein: CAIRGQGAHTEAFF. The CDR3 nucleotides read TGTGCCATCAGAGGACAGGGGGCGCACACTGAAGCTTTCTTT. The chain carries TRBV10-3 and TRBJ1-1; 11 bases align to TRBD1. The trim removed 6 bases at V and 3 bases at J, leaving 3 bases unmatched. This CDR3 has 14 amino acids. Per the germline V gene, CDR1 is ENHRY and CDR2 is SYGVKD.

The chain recombines TRBV27 with TRBJ1-1, with D maybe TRBD1 (5 bases). The V end was cut by 7 bases, the J end by 2 bases, with 11 bases between. The CDR3 has 13 amino acids. CDR1 and CDR2 (germline): MNHEY, SMNVEV (reference sequence). The CDR3 DNA follows: TGTGCCAGCACTCAGGGAATAAACACTGAAGCTTTCTTT. Its translation: CASTQGINTEAFF.

Turning to this clonotype: A much larger clone lies one base from this, so it may be a read error. V usage is TRBV19 and J usage is TRBJ2-1, with 8 nucleotides matching TRBD1. The trim removed 5 bases at V and 2 bases at J, leaving 8 bases unmatched. CDR3 length equals 16 residues. CDR1 is LNHDA and CDR2 is SQIVND in the germline V gene (reference sequence). CDR3 sequence reads: CASSWTTGATYNEQFF. CDR3 DNA: TGTGCCAGTAGTTGGACGACAGGGGCTACCTACAATGAGCAGTTCTTC.

In its sample, this clonotype was seen many times. The V and J genes are TRBV28 and TRBJ1-5, with TRBD1 as a possible D gene (6 bases). V was clipped by 3 bases and J by 7 bases, with 13 bases between them. The CDR3 loop spans 14 amino acids. Germline CDR1 reads MDHEN; CDR2 reads SYDVKM. The CDR3 here is CASSLGGARQPQHF. In nucleotides, the CDR3 is TGTGCCAGCAGTTTGGGGGGGGCGCGGCAGCCCCAGCATTTT.

This clonotype has more than one count but fewer than ten. The rearrangement joins TRBV27 to TRBJ2-2; 7 bases line up with TRBD2. Looked up from germline, CDR1 is MNHEY and CDR2 is SMNVEV (reference sequence). After removal of 4 bases from V and 5 bases from J, the junction contained 4 bases not matched to a gene. CDR3 length: 14 amino acids. The CDR3 is CASSSYGGTGELFF. CDR3 nucleotides: TGTGCCAGCAGTTCCTACGGGGGGACCGGGGAGCTGTTTTTT.

This clonotype was seen ten or more times. The chain recombines TRBV12-3 or TRBV12-4 with TRBJ1-5; D is undetermined. This CDR3 has 14 residues. V was pared by 2 bases and J by 0 bases, with 5 bases between. The CDR3 sequence is CASSLFDSNQPQHF. The CDR3 region has the DNA TGTGCCAGCAGTTTATTCGATAGCAATCAGCCCCAGCATTTT.

This clonotype was detected many times. The CDR3 region has the DNA TGTGCCAGCAGCTTAGGGGCAGGCGTCTCCTACAATGAGCAGTTCTTC. Translating it yields CASSLGAGVSYNEQFF. This chain connects TRBV7-9 to TRBJ2-1, with no clear D. Germline CDR1 SEHNR, CDR2 FQNEAQ (reference sequence). Trimming left V 1 base short and J 0 bases short, with 10 bases between. The CDR3 contains 16 residues.

The chain links TRBV5-1 to TRBJ1-4; 7 positions agree with TRBD1. The junction had 8 bases not matched to a gene; V was cut back by 4 bases and J by 2 bases. This CDR3 is 16 amino acids long. CDR1 and CDR2 from the germline V gene are SGHRS and YFSETQ. The CDR3 sequence is CASSRDSGGTNEKLFF. Written as DNA, the CDR3 is TGCGCCAGCAGCCGGGACAGTGGGGGCACTAATGAAAAACTGTTTTTT.

This clonotype was seen a handful of times. The chain is built from TRBV10-3 and TRBJ2-7; 11 positions match TRBD2. Trimming at V came to 11 bases and at J to 3 bases, leaving 3 bases not matched to a gene. CDR1 is ENHRY and CDR2 is SYGVKD in the germline V gene. The CDR3 is 12 amino acids. Here the CDR3 reads CAVGLAGYEQYF. The DNA of the CDR3 is TGTGCCGTCGGACTAGCGGGCTACGAGCAGTACTTC.